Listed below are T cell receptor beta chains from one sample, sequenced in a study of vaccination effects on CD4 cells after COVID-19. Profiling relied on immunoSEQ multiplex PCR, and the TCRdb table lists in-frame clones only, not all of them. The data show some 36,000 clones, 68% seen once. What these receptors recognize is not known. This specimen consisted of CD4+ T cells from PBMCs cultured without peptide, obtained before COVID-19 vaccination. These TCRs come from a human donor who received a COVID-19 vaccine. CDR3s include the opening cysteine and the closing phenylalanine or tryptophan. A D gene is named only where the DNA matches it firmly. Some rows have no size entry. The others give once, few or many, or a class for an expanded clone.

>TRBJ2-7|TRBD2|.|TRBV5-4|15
TGTGCCAGCAGCCGACCGACTAGCGGAGCCTACGAGCAGTACTTC
CASSRPTSGAYEQYF
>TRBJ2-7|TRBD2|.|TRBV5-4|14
TGTGCCAGCAGCTTGGAGGGACTAGCGGGGGACCGGTACTTC
CASSLEGLAGDRYF
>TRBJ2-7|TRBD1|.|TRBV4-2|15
TGTGCCAGCAGCCAAGTCGGACAGGGAACCTACGAGCAGTACTTC
CASSQVGQGTYEQYF
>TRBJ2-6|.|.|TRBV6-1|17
TGTGCCAGCAGTGGGAGGGGAAACTTCGCTGGGGCCAACGTCCTGACTTTC
CASSGRGNFAGANVLTF
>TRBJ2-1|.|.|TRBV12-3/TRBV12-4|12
TGTGCCAGCAGTTCGCCCTACAATGAGCAGTTCTTC
CASSSPYNEQFF
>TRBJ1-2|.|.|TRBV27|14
TGTGCCAGCAGTTTCCGGGCCTCTAACTATGGCTACACCTTC
CASSFRASNYGYTF
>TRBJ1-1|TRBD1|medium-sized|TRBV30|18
TGTGCCTGGAGTCCTCGCCAGGGGGCGCGAACTAAGGTCACTGAAGCTTTCTTT
CAWSPRQGARTKVTEAFF
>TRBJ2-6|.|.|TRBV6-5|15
TGTGCCAGCAGTTACGACCTCTCTGGGGCCAACGTCCTGACTTTC
CASSYDLSGANVLTF
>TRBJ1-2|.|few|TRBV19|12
TGTGCCAGTACTGGGGCAGGAGGAGGCTACACCTTC
CASTGAGGGYTF
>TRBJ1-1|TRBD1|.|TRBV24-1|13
TGTGCCACCCCGGGACAGGGGGTTTGTGAGGCTTTCTTT
CATPGQGVCEAFF
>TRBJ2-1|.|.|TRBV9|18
TGTGCCAGCAGCGTAGAGAGCCCTGGCGGCCGCTCCTACAATGAGCAGTTCTTC
CASSVESPGGRSYNEQFF
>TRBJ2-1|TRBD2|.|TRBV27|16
TGTGCCAGCAGTCTAGCGGGATGGAGTTCCTACAATGAGCAGTTCTTC
CASSLAGWSSYNEQFF
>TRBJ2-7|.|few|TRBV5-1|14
TGCGCCAGCAGCTTGGCGGTAGCCTCTCGCGAGCAGTACTTC
CASSLAVASREQYF
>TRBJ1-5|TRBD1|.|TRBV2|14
TGTGCCAGTTGCCGACAGGGTGGCAATCAGCCCCAGCATTTT
CASCRQGGNQPQHF
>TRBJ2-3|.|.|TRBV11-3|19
TGTGCCAGCAGCTTAGCCCCGACGGGACTCAGGACTAGCACAGATACGCAGTATTTT
CASSLAPTGLRTSTDTQYF
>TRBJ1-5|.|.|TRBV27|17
TGTGCCAGCAGTTCCTCTCTCCTCCGGGGGCTAGATCAGCCCCAGCATTTT
CASSSSLLRGLDQPQHF
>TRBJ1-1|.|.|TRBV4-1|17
TGCGCCAGCAGCCCAGCCCCGAGACGGCGGATGAACACTGAAGCTTTCTTT
CASSPAPRRRMNTEAFF
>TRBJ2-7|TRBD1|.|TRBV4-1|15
TGCGCCAGCAGCCAAGTGGGACAGTTGCTCTACGAGCAGTACTTC
CASSQVGQLLYEQYF
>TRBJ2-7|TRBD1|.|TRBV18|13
TGTGCCAGCTCAAGGGACAGGGGCGGCGAGCAGTACTTC
CASSRDRGGEQYF
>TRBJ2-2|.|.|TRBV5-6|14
TGTGCCAGCAGCTTGTGGAAAGACACCGGGGAGCTGTTTTTT
CASSLWKDTGELFF
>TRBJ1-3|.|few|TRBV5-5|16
TGTGCCAGCAGCTTGGCCTTCGGAGTAGGCGGAAACACCATATATTTT
CASSLAFGVGGNTIYF
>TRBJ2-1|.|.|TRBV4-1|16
TGCGCCAGCAGCCAAGACCAAAGCGGATACTACAATGAGCAGTTCTTC
CASSQDQSGYYNEQFF
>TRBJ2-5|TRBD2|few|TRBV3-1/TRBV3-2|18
TGTGCCAGCAGCCAAGTATACGGACTAGCGGGGGGACAAGAGACCCAGTACTTC
CASSQVYGLAGGQETQYF
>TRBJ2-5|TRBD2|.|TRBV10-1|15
TGCGCCAGCAGTGTTCTAGCGGGAGCGGGAGAGACCCAGTACTTC
CASSVLAGAGETQYF
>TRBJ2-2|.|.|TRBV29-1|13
TGCAGCGTCTCCGAGGGGGGCACCGGGGAGCTGTTTTTT
CSVSEGGTGELFF
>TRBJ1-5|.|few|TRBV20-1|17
TGCAGTGCTAGTACCGGGTCACTGGGTTATAGCAATCAGCCCCAGCATTTT
CSASTGSLGYSNQPQHF
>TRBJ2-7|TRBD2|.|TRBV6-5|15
TGTGCCAGCAGCCGCACTAGCGGGGGATCCTACGAGCAGTACTTC
CASSRTSGGSYEQYF
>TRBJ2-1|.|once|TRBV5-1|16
TGCGCCAGCAGCTTGGATTTAAGTAGCAGATACAATGAGCAGTTCTTC
CASSLDLSSRYNEQFF
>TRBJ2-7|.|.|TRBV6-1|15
TGTGCCAGCAGTGAATTTGGGGGGGCCCCCTACGAGCAGTACTTC
CASSEFGGAPYEQYF
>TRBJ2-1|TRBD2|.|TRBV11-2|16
TGTGCCAGCAGATCGAGGACTAGCGGGAACTACAATGAGCAGTTCTTC
CASRSRTSGNYNEQFF
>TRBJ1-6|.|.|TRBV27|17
TGTGCCAGCAGTACCCCTCACGGATTCCTTCGAAATTCACCCCTCCACTTT
CASSTPHGFLRNSPLHF
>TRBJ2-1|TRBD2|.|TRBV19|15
TGTGCCAGTAGTCCCGGTAGCGGGGGGCGCAATGAGCAGTTCTTC
CASSPGSGGRNEQFF
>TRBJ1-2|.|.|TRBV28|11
TGTGCCAGCAGTACCACCCTTGGCTACACCTTC
CASSTTLGYTF
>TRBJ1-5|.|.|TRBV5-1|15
TGCGCCAGCAGCTTGGGCGTGGTTGGGGGACAGCCCCAGCATTTT
CASSLGVVGGQPQHF
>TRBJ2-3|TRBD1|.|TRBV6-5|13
TGTGCCATCCGCGACAGGGACACAGATACGCAGTATTTT
CAIRDRDTDTQYF
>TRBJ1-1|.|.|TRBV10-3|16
TGTGCCATCAGATCCGGGACGGAGCTCTTGAACACTGAAGCTTTCTTT
CAIRSGTELLNTEAFF
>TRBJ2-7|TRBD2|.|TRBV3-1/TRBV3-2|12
TGTGCCAGCAGCGGGACTAGAAGTAAGCAGTACTTC
CASSGTRSKQYF
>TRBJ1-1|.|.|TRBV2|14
TGTGCCAGCAGTGAAAGTGGCGGGAACACTGAAGCTTTCTTT
CASSESGGNTEAFF
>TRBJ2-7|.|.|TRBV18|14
TGTGCCAGCTCACCCCAGGGACTGAACTACGAGCAGTACTTC
CASSPQGLNYEQYF
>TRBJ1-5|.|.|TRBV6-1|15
TGTGCCAGCAGTGAAGGGAGGAGTGGCAATCAGCCCCAGCATTTT
CASSEGRSGNQPQHF